This TCR beta chain was profiled in a study of T cell repertoires in cytomegalovirus infection. Across the study: Public TCR beta signatures provided an indication of both CMV infection and a matching HLA type.

Study-level findings and limits: Dominant in the ex vivo response were TCR beta clonotypes restricted by HLA-C and specific for CMV.

A single record per CDR3 protein comes from TCRdb applying MiXCR to the reads. The sample consists of around 210,000 distinct CDR3 sequences, 5% to 8.5% of them appearing once. This clonotype has ten or more counts. The antigen remains unidentified. The CDR3 consists of 14 residues. Germline loops: CDR1 MDHEN, CDR2 SYDVKM. V was shortened by 5 bases and J by 0 bases, with 8 bases between the two germline ends. This chain connects TRBV28 to TRBJ1-5; no firm D call. What was sequenced was PBMCs. The receptor's source is a human donor in good health (CMV status not recorded). Some clones in this sample may be carry-over from other donors' samples. The CDR3 coding sequence is TGTGCCAGCAGTCTCAGGAATAGCAATCAGCCCCAGCATTTT. Translation: CASSLRNSNQPQHF.